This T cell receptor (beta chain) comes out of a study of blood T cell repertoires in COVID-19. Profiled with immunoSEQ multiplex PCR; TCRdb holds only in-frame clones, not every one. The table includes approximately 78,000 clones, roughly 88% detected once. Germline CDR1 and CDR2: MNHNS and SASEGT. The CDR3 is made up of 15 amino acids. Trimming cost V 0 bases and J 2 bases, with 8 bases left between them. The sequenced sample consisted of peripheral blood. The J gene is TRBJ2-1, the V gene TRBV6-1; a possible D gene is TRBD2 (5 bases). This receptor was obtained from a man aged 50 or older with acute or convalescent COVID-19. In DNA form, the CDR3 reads TGTGCCAGCAGTGAAGCTGAGGGAGCCTACAATGAGCAGTTCTTC. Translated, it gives CASSEAEGAYNEQFF.